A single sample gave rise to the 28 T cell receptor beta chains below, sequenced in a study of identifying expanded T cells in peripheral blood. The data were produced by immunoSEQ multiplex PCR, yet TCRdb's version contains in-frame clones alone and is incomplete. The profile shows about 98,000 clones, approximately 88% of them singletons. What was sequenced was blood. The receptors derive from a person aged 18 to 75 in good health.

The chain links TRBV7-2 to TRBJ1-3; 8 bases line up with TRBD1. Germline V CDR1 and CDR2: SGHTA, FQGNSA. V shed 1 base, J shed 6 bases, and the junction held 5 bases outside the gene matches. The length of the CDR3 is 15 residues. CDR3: CASSLGQGAVNTIYF. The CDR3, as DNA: TGTGCCAGCAGCTTAGGGCAGGGGGCCGTAAACACCATATATTTT.

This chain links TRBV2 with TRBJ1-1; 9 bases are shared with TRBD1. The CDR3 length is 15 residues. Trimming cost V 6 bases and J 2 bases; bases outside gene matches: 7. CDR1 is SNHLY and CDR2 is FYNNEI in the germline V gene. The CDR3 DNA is TGTGCCAGCAGGTCCGGGACAGGGAAAAACACTGAAGCTTTCTTT. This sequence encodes CASRSGTGKNTEAFF.

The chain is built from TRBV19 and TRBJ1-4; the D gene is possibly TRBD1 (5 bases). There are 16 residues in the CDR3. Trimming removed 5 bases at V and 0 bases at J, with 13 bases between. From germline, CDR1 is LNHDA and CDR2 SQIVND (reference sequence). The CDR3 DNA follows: TGTGCCAGTAGTTCGAGGCGGGGGTCAACTAATGAAAAACTGTTTTTT. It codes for CASSSRRGSTNEKLFF.

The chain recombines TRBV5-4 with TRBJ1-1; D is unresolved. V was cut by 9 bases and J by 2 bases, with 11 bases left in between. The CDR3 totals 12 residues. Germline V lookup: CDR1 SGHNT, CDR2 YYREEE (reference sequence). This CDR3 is CATAPENTEAFF. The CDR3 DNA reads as TGTGCCACCGCCCCAGAAAACACTGAAGCTTTCTTT.

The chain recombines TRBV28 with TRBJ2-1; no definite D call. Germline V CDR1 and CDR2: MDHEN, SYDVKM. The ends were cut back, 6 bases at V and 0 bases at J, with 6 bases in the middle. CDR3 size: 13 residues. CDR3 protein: CASRASSYNEQFF. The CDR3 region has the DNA TGTGCCAGCAGAGCGAGCTCCTACAATGAGCAGTTCTTC.

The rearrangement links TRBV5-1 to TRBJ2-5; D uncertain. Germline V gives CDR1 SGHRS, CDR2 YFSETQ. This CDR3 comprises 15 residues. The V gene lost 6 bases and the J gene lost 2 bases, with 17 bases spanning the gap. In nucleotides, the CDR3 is TGCGCCAGCAACCTCCGAGGCAGAGATCAAGAGACCCAGTACTTC. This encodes CASNLRGRDQETQYF.

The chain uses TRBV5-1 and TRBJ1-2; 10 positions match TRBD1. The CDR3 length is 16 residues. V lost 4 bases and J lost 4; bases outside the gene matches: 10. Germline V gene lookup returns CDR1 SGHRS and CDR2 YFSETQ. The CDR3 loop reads CASSARGTGDTYGYTF. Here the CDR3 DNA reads TGCGCCAGCAGCGCCCGTGGGACAGGGGATACCTATGGCTACACCTTC.

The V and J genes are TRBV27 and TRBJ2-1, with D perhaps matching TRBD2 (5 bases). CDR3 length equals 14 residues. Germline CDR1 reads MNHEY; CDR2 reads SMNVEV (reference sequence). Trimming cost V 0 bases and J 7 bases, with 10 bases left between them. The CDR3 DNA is TGTGCCAGCAGTTTATCCCTTAGCGCAAATGAGCAGTTCTTC. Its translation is CASSLSLSANEQFF.

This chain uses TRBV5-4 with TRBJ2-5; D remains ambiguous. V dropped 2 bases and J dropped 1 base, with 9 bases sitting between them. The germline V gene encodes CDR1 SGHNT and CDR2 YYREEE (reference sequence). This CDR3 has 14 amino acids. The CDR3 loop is CASSFVGLQETQYF. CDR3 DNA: TGTGCCAGCAGCTTCGTGGGCCTCCAAGAGACCCAGTACTTC.

The CDR3 nucleotides read TGTGCCAGCAAAGGGACAAGAAGGGGGCAGTACTTC. Translated: CASKGTRRGQYF. The J gene is TRBJ2-7, the V gene TRBV6-6; possibly TRBD1 for D (6 bases). The germline gives CDR1 MNHNY, CDR2 SVGAGI (reference sequence). Between the trimmed V and J ends, which lost 7 bases and 9 bases, there was a span of 16 bases. This CDR3 has 12 residues.

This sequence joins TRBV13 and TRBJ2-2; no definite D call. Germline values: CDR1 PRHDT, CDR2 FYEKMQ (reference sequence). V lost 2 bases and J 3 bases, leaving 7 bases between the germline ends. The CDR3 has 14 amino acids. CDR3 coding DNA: TGTGCCAGCAGCTTATCGACCTACACCGGGGAGCTGTTTTTT. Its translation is CASSLSTYTGELFF.

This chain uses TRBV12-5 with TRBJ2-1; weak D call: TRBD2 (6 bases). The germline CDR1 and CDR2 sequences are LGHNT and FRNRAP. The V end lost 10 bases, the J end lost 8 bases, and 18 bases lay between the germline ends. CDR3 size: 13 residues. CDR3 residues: CATARGEADEQFF. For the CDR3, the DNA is TGTGCTACAGCCCGCGGGGAGGCCGATGAGCAGTTCTTC. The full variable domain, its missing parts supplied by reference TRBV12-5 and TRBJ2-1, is DARVTQTPRHKVTEMGQEVTMRCQPILGHNTVFWYRQTMMQGLELLAYFRNRAPLDDSGMPKDRFSAEMPDATLATLKIQPSEPRDSAVYFCATARGEADEQFFGPGTRLTVL.

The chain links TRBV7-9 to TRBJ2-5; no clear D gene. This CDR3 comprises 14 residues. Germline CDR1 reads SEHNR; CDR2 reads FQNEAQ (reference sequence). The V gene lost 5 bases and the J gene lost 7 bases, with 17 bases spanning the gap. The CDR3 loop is CASSSRVSPGTQYF. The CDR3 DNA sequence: TGTGCCAGCAGCAGCCGGGTCTCCCCGGGGACCCAGTACTTC.

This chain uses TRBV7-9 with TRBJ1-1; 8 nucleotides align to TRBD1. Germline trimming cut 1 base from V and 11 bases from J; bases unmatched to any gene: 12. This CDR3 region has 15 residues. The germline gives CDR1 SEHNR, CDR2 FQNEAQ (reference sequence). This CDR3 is CASSLEVTGANWAFF. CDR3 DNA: TGTGCCAGCAGCTTAGAAGTGACAGGGGCGAATTGGGCTTTCTTT.

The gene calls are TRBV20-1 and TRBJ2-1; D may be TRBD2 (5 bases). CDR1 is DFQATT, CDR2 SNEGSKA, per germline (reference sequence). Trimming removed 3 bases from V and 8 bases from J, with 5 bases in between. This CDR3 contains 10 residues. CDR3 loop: CSARRDEQFF. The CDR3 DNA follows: TGCAGTGCTAGGAGGGATGAGCAGTTCTTC.

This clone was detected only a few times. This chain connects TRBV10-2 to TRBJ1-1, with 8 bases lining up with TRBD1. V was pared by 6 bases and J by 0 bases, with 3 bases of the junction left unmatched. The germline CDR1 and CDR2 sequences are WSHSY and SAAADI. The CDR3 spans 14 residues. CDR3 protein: CASRAGQVNTEAFF. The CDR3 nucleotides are TGCGCCAGCAGGGCGGGACAGGTGAACACTGAAGCTTTCTTT.

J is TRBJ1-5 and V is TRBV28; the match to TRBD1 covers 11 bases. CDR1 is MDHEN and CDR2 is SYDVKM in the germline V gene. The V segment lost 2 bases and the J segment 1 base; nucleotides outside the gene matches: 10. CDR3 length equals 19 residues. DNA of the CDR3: TGTGCCAGCAGTTTAATTAGGACAGGGGGCTGGAGGAGCAATCAGCCCCAGCATTTT. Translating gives CASSLIRTGGWRSNQPQHF.

CDR3 sequence: CASRLAGGSDTQYF. In DNA, the CDR3 is TGTGCCAGCAGGCTAGCGGGAGGTTCAGATACGCAGTATTTT. The chain recombines TRBV27 with TRBJ2-3; 11 positions match TRBD2. The germline V gene encodes CDR1 MNHEY and CDR2 SMNVEV (reference sequence). Unmatched junction bases numbered 3, after V lost 6 bases and J lost 4 bases. The CDR3 is made up of 14 amino acids.

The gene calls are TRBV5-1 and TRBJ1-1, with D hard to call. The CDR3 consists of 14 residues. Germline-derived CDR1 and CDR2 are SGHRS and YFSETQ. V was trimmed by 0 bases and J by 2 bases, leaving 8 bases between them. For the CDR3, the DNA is TGCGCCAGCAGCTTGGAGGTCCCTAACACTGAAGCTTTCTTT. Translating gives CASSLEVPNTEAFF.

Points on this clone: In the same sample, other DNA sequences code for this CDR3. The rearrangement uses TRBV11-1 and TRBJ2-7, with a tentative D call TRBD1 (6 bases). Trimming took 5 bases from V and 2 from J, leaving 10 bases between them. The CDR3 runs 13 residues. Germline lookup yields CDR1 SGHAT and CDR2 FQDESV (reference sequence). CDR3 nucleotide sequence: TGTGCCAGCAGCCTTCAGGGGACCTACGAGCAGTACTTC. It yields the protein CASSLQGTYEQYF.

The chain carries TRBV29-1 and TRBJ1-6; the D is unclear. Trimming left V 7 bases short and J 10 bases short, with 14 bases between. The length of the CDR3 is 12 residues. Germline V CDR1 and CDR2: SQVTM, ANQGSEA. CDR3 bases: TGCAGCGCGGGGTTTGAAGGATCACCCCTCCACTTT. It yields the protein CSAGFEGSPLHF. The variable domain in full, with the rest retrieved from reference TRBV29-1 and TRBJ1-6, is SAVISQKPSRDICQRGTSLTIQCQVDSQVTMMFWYRQQPGQSLTLIATANQGSEATYESGFVIDKFPISRPNLTFSTLTVSNMSPEDSSIYLCSAGFEGSPLHFGNGTRLTVT.

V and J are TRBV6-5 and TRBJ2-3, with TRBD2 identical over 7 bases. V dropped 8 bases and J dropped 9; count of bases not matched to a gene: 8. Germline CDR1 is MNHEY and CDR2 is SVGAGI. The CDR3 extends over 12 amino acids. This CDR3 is CASGGRASTQYF. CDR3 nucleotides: TGTGCCAGCGGTGGGAGGGCTTCGACGCAGTATTTT.

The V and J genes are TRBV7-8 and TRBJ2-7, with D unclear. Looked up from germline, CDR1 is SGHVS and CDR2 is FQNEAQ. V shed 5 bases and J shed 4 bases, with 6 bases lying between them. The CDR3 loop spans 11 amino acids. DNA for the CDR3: TGTGCCAGCAGCACACAGTACGAGCAGTACTTC. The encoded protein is CASSTQYEQYF.

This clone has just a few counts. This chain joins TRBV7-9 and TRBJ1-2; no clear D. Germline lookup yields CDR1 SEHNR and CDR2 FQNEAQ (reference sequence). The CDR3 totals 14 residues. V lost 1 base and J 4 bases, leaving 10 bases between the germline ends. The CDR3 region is CASSLVADRYGYTF. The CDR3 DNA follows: TGTGCCAGCAGCTTAGTCGCGGACCGCTATGGCTACACCTTC.

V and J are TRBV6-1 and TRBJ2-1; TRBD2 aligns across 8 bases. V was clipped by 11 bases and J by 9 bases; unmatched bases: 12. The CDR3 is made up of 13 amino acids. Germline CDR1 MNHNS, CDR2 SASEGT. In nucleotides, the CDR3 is TGTGCCCGCCTGGAGCGGGAGTATGGTGAGCAGTTCTTC. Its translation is CARLEREYGEQFF.

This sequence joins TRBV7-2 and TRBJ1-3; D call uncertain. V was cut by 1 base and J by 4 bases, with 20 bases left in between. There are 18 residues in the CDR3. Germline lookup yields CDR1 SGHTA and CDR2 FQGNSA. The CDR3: CASSLGFYRGVSGNTIYF. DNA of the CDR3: TGTGCCAGCAGCTTAGGATTTTACAGAGGAGTTTCAGGAAACACCATATATTTT.

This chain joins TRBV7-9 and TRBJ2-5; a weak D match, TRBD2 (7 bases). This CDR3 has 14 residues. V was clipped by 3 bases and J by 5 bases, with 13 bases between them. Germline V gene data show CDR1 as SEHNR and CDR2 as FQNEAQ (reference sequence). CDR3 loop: CASSFPGRGETQYF. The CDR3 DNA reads TGTGCCAGCAGCTTCCCGGGGAGGGGGGAGACCCAGTACTTC.

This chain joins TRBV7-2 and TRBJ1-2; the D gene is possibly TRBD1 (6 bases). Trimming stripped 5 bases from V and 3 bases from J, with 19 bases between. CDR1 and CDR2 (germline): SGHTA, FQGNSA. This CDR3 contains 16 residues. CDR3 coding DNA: TGTGCCAGCAGCCTAGGGAAAGGCAGGGGACACTATGGCTACACCTTC. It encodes CASSLGKGRGHYGYTF.